This T cell receptor beta chain comes out of a study of cytomegalovirus exposure and HLA in healthy donors. Findings and caveats of the study: Most TCRs appeared rarely, but some public TCRs recurred in many donors. In a later analysis, specific HLA alleles were associated with around 17,000 TCR beta sequences at a 0.05 false discovery rate. A likely sequencing artifact accounted for one observed cluster of highly shared sequence variants. The authors listed 150 to 200 TCR beta chains as cytomegalovirus-associated.

V shed 4 bases, J shed 2 bases, and the junction held 4 bases outside the gene matches. The CDR3 sequence is 14 residues long. CDR1 SGHNT and CDR2 YYREEE come from the germline V gene (reference sequence). Worth noting for this clone: Its antigen is not identified.

Both 60 Vbeta primers and 13 Jbeta primers went into the PCR. TCRdb keeps only in-frame clones here, not all; method: immunoSEQ multiplex PCR. The sample includes over 130,000 clones, about three quarters seen only once; the top ten take 1.5% to 2%. The V call is TRBV5-4, the J call TRBJ2-3; 7 positions match TRBD2. This receptor was obtained from a woman under 40 in good health and CMV-seronegative. Source material: PBMCs. CDR3 nucleotide sequence: TGTGCCAGCAGCCGGGGGGAGTCCACAGATACGCAGTATTTT. Protein sequence: CASSRGESTDTQYF.